Listed below are T cell receptor beta chains from one sample, sequenced in a study of Ad26.COV2.S vaccination and SARS-CoV-2 variants. Repertoires were generated with immunoSEQ multiplex PCR, while TCRdb's copy carries only in-frame clones and drops some. The sample has more than 300,000 clones, around 84% seen once; the top ten hold 1.9%. Sequenced here: peripheral blood, sampled in a trial of Ad26.COV2.S vaccine versus placebo. The receptors shown here come from a person between 18 and 59 years old who received the Ad26.COV2.S COVID-19 vaccine or a placebo. Both conserved end residues are part of each CDR3. Fields, in order: clone size, D gene, V gene, J gene, CDR3 protein, CDR3 DNA. D genes are given only for firm matches. A clone size is listed for some rows: how often the clone was seen (once, few, many), or a class if it is expanded.

>-|-|TRBV7-2|TRBJ2-2
CASSNGRTGTGELFF
TGTGCCAGCAGTAATGGGAGGACGGGCACCGGGGAGCTGTTTTTT
>-|TRBD2|TRBV10-3|TRBJ2-5
CAISEKASGQETQYF
TGTGCCATCAGTGAGAAGGCTAGCGGACAAGAGACCCAGTACTTC
>-|-|TRBV6-5|TRBJ2-3
CASSPRGDSPDTQYF
TGTGCCAGCAGCCCAAGAGGGGATTCTCCAGATACGCAGTATTTT
>-|-|TRBV18|TRBJ1-5
CASTSEAGNQPQHF
TGTGCCAGCACCAGTGAGGCGGGCAATCAGCCCCAGCATTTT
>-|-|TRBV6-5|TRBJ1-2
CAEGQTLVGNYGYTF
TGTGCCGAGGGGCAGACCCTCGTAGGAAACTATGGCTACACCTTC
>-|-|TRBV2|TRBJ1-3
CASSDTRGNTIYF
TGTGCCAGCAGCGATACGAGGGGGAACACCATATATTTT
>-|-|TRBV5-1|TRBJ1-1
CASSLHQGAEAFF
TGCGCCAGCAGCTTGCATCAGGGCGCTGAAGCTTTCTTT
>-|-|TRBV6-5|TRBJ2-2
CASSYSRSQNTGELFF
TGTGCCAGCAGTTACTCGAGGTCGCAGAACACCGGGGAGCTGTTTTTT
>-|-|TRBV7-8|TRBJ2-7
CASSPNSYEQYF
TGTGCCAGCAGCCCAAACTCCTACGAGCAGTACTTC
>-|-|TRBV5-4|TRBJ2-7
CASSLGPQGYEQYF
TGTGCCAGCAGCTTGGGGCCACAGGGCTACGAGCAGTACTTC
>-|-|TRBV13|TRBJ2-1
CASSLGALLTHNEQFF
TGTGCCAGCAGCTTAGGAGCGCTTCTCACCCACAATGAGCAGTTCTTC
>-|TRBD2|TRBV19|TRBJ2-1
CASSILSGGAHEQFF
TGTGCCAGTAGTATCCTTAGCGGGGGGGCCCATGAGCAGTTCTTC
>-|-|TRBV5-6|TRBJ1-5
CASSSGRSNQPQHF
TGTGCCAGCAGCTCCGGACGAAGCAATCAGCCCCAGCATTTT
>-|-|TRBV5-1|TRBJ2-2
CASSFYPSDIGELFF
TGCGCCAGCAGCTTCTACCCTAGCGATATCGGGGAGCTGTTTTTT
>-|TRBD2|TRBV9|TRBJ2-7
CASSVGPTSGIYEQYF
TGTGCCAGCAGCGTAGGACCGACTAGCGGGATTTACGAGCAGTACTTC
>-|-|TRBV2|TRBJ1-6
CASSGEGNSPLHF
TGTGCCAGCAGTGGTGAGGGGAATTCACCCCTCCACTTT
>-|-|TRBV5-8|TRBJ1-5
CASSPHGRGGNQPQHF
TGTGCCAGCAGCCCCCATGGGAGGGGTGGCAATCAGCCCCAGCATTTT
>once|TRBD2|TRBV14|TRBJ2-7
CASSHHRTSGVYEQYF
TGTGCCAGCAGCCACCACCGGACTAGCGGGGTGTACGAGCAGTACTTC
>-|-|TRBV3-1/TRBV3-2|TRBJ2-2
CASSQERGARNTGELFF
TGTGCCAGCAGCCAAGAGAGGGGGGCTCGGAACACCGGGGAGCTGTTTTTT
>-|TRBD1|TRBV5-1|TRBJ1-6
CASSLTGGLNSPLHF
TGCGCCAGCAGCCTGACAGGGGGCTTAAATTCACCCCTCCACTTT
>-|-|TRBV4-2|TRBJ2-5
CASSPAVGMGGETQYF
TGTGCCAGCAGCCCTGCGGTGGGCATGGGGGGAGAGACCCAGTACTTC
>once|-|TRBV18|TRBJ1-2
CASSPPSHRDYGYTF
TGTGCCAGCTCACCACCGAGTCACAGGGACTATGGCTACACCTTC
>-|TRBD1|TRBV10-3|TRBJ1-1
CAISESRDRGTEAFF
TGTGCCATCAGTGAGTCTCGGGACAGGGGGACTGAAGCTTTCTTT
>-|TRBD1|TRBV29-1|TRBJ1-4
CSVGGGSNEKLFF
TGCAGCGTGGGAGGGGGCTCTAATGAAAAACTGTTTTTT
>-|-|TRBV7-2|TRBJ2-3
CASHVGGARDTQYF
TGTGCCAGCCATGTGGGGGGCGCCCGGGATACGCAGTATTTT
>-|TRBD1|TRBV5-6|TRBJ1-5
CASSSGQGSSNQPQHF
TGTGCCAGCAGCTCCGGACAGGGATCGAGCAATCAGCCCCAGCATTTT